This T cell receptor beta chain is from a study of shared clonotypes between healthy human individuals. Using immunoSEQ multiplex PCR, the repertoire was profiled, and TCRdb retains in-frame clones only, with some absent. The top ten hold roughly 0.14% of the sample, which has 2,500,000 or so clones, approximately 94% seen once. This clone was counted between two and nine times. This sample also contains other DNA sequences that code for the same CDR3. This CDR3 spans 12 amino acids. From germline, CDR1 is MGHDK and CDR2 SYGVNS. Trimming took off 6 bases at V and 7 bases at J, with 9 bases between the two ends.

Sample: naive CD4+ T cells sorted from blood. The subset was: CD45RA+ positively selected. This sequence joins TRBV25-1 and TRBJ1-4; D perhaps matches TRBD1 (5 bases). The origin of this receptor is a man aged 18 to 35 in good health. DNA of the CDR3: TGTGCCAGCAGCGATAGGGGTGAAAAACTGTTTTTT. Protein sequence: CASSDRGEKLFF. Variable domain in full (rest from reference TRBV25-1 and TRBJ1-4): EADIYQTPRYLVIGTGKKITLECSQTMGHDKMYWYQQDPGMELHLIHYSYGVNSTEKGDLSSESTVSRIRTEHFPLTLESARPSHTSQYLCASSDRGEKLFFGSGTQLSVL.